This T cell receptor (beta chain) came from a study of cytomegalovirus exposure and HLA in healthy donors. As to this clone: The limits of the CDR3 on the DNA are not certain, so only TCRdb's listed CDR3 is given.

PCR was performed using 60 Vbeta and 13 Jbeta primers. Assay: immunoSEQ multiplex PCR; the TCRdb copy retains only in-frame clones and omits some. The sample lists 130,000 to 150,000 clones; 60% to 85% were seen once. This receptor was taken from a man aged 40-50 years in good health and CMV-seropositive. Sequencing used PBMCs.

CDR3: CASSLMVDWASGTTTDTQYF. The chain links TRBV21-1 to TRBJ2-3; the DNA was not used to check the table's D call, TRBD2. TRBV21-1 is classified as a pseudogene. The CDR3 is 20 residues long, counting both termini.